A single sample gave rise to the 19 T cell receptor beta chains below, sequenced in a study of regulatory T cells in long-lasting Graves disease. The time point is: persistent/refractory GD, antithyroid drugs over 5 years with positive TRAb. Extracted RNA from PBMCs served as the source of the TCR library. In building TCR beta libraries, iRepertoire HTBI primers were used together with Arm-PCR of CDR3 regions. MiXCR, applied by TCRdb to the multiplex PCR reads, yields one record per CDR3 protein. The repertoire holds approximately 690,000 distinct CDR3 sequences, with 25% to 30% as singletons. Sequenced here: peripheral blood mononuclear cells (PBMCs), sampled when the disease was refractory, from a patient treated with antithyroid drugs. These receptors came from a female donor with Graves disease.

This chain uses TRBV12-3 or TRBV12-4 with TRBJ1-6, with TRBD1 identical over 7 bases. The CDR3 is made up of 13 amino acids. J gave up 9 bases and V 6 bases, and 5 bases lay outside the gene matches. The CDR3 bases are TGTGCCAGCAGGGAGGGGGCAAGTTCACCCCTCCACTTT. As protein: CASREGASSPLHF.

The chain combines TRBV20-1 with TRBJ2-5; the D gene could be TRBD1 or TRBD2 (5 bases each). V was trimmed by 5 bases and J by 3 bases, leaving 19 bases between them. CDR3 length equals 15 residues. Germline V gives CDR1 DFQATT, CDR2 SNEGSKA (reference sequence). Written as DNA, the CDR3 is TGCAGTGCTCCCCCCCGGGGCCGGGCGAAAGAGACCCAGTACTTC. Translated: CSAPPRGRAKETQYF.

V is TRBV7-6 and J is TRBJ2-7; D unresolved. Trimming shortened V by 10 bases and J by 1 base, and 14 bases separated the two germline ends. CDR3 length: 13 amino acids. Germline CDR1 and CDR2: SGHVS and FNYEAQ. CDR3 DNA: TGTGCCAACAGACGAGGACCGTCCTACGAGCAGTACTTC. This encodes CANRRGPSYEQYF.

This clonotype was recorded at least ten times. Germline and junction disagree at one end, which may indicate a read error. The chain is built from TRBV5-1 and TRBJ2-2, with 11 bases that match TRBD2. This CDR3 is 15 amino acids long. CDR1 SGHRS and CDR2 YFSETQ come from the germline V gene. This CDR3 is CASSLGTSGTGELFF. CDR3 nucleotide sequence: TGTGCCAGCAGCTTAGGGACTAGCGGAACCGGGGAGCTGTTTTTT.

This clonotype was detected only a few times. CDR3 coding DNA: TGTGCCACCTTGGACGGTGCTAACTATGGCTACACCTTC. Residues: CATLDGANYGYTF. This sequence joins TRBV6-1 and TRBJ1-2; D unresolved. Trimming pared 10 bases from V and 0 bases from J, leaving 12 bases between. The CDR3 consists of 13 residues. Germline V CDR1 and CDR2: MNHNS, SASEGT.

The V and J genes are TRBV11-2 and TRBJ1-1; tentative D call: TRBD1 (5 bases). V shed 0 bases and J shed 4 bases, with 15 bases lying between them. The CDR3 has 16 residues. Looked up from germline, CDR1 is SGHAT and CDR2 is FQNNGV. CDR3 in amino acids: CASSLESRGLGTEAFF. CDR3 sequence (DNA): TGTGCCAGCAGCTTAGAGTCCCGGGGGTTGGGCACTGAAGCTTTCTTT.

This clonotype has more than one count but fewer than ten. This chain connects TRBV28 to TRBJ1-3; tentative D call: TRBD1 (5 bases). The V end was cut by 6 bases, the J end by 2 bases, with 20 bases between. Germline V gives CDR1 MDHEN, CDR2 SYDVKM. The CDR3 length is 17 residues. CDR3 amino acids: CASRSLGGTLAGNTIYF. The CDR3 DNA follows: TGTGCCAGCAGATCATTAGGAGGGACCTTGGCTGGAAACACCATATATTTT.

CDR3: CANSGGAGEKLFF. DNA for the CDR3: TGTGCCAACTCCGGGGGGGCGGGTGAAAAACTGTTTTTT. The V gene is TRBV10-3, the J gene TRBJ1-4; perhaps TRBD1 as D (6 bases). Per germline, CDR1 ENHRY and CDR2 SYGVKD. This CDR3 region has 13 residues. The V gene lost 10 bases and the J gene lost 7 bases, with 16 bases spanning the gap.

This clonotype has a count of ten or more. The V and J genes are TRBV15 and TRBJ2-7; D is perhaps TRBD1 or TRBD2 (5 bases each). Germline values: CDR1 LNHNV, CDR2 YYDKDF (reference sequence). The CDR3 runs to 14 residues. The V end lost 6 bases, the J end lost 0 bases, and 12 bases lay between the germline ends. The CDR3 protein is CATRLGTDSYEQYF. The CDR3 bases are TGTGCCACCAGACTCGGGACGGACTCCTACGAGCAGTACTTC.

This chain links TRBV27 with TRBJ1-1; a weak D match, TRBD1 (5 bases). The germline V gene encodes CDR1 MNHEY and CDR2 SMNVEV (reference sequence). The CDR3 is made up of 14 amino acids. The ends were cut back, 2 bases at V and 1 base at J, with 8 bases in the middle. CDR3: CASSLRDANTEAFF. The CDR3 DNA sequence: TGTGCCAGCAGTTTACGGGACGCGAACACTGAAGCTTTCTTT.

CDR3 residues: CAINEGTSGREQFF. CDR3 nucleotide sequence: TGTGCCATTAACGAGGGGACTAGCGGGAGAGAGCAGTTCTTC. The chain carries TRBV12-3 or TRBV12-4 and TRBJ2-5, with 14 positions matching TRBD2. The J call may be incorrect, as the DNA end agrees better with TRBJ2-1. The CDR3 has 14 amino acids.

This clonotype was seen only a few times. CDR3 sequence (DNA): TGTGCCAGCAGTCGCTACCGGGACAGGGTTTTTGGCACTGAAGCTTTCTTT. Its translation is CASSRYRDRVFGTEAFF. The rearrangement uses TRBV12-3 or TRBV12-4 and TRBJ1-1; TRBD1 matches at 9 bases. With V trimmed by 5 bases and J by 4 bases, 14 bases remained unmatched. The CDR3 spans 17 residues.

In this sample, this clonotype turned up a few times. The V call is TRBV28, the J call TRBJ1-3, with a tentative D call TRBD1 (5 bases). The CDR3 sequence is 16 residues long. The germline gives CDR1 MDHEN, CDR2 SYDVKM. V shed 7 bases and J shed 0 bases, with 16 bases lying between them. The CDR3 nucleotides read TGTGCCAGCACCATTGGGGGAGGGTCCTCTGGAAACACCATATATTTT. This gives the protein CASTIGGGSSGNTIYF.

This clonotype was found a few times. J is TRBJ2-3 and V is TRBV24-1, with D perhaps being TRBD1 or TRBD2 (6 bases each). This CDR3 comprises 15 residues. The germline gives CDR1 KGHDR, CDR2 SFDVKD. Trimming removed 4 bases from V and 4 bases from J, with 14 bases in between. Written as DNA, the CDR3 is TGTGCCACCAGTGACCCCGTGGGGGGCCCAGATACGCAGTATTTT. Protein sequence: CATSDPVGGPDTQYF.

The chain combines TRBV5-1 with TRBJ1-1, with no clear D. With 5 bases removed from V and 0 bases from J, the gap between germline ends came to 11 bases. The CDR3 has 14 amino acids. The germline CDR1 and CDR2 sequences are SGHRS and YFSETQ. The DNA for the CDR3 is TGCGCCAGCAGAATGACGTTCATGAACACTGAAGCTTTCTTT. It translates to CASRMTFMNTEAFF.

There are many counts of this clonotype. The rearrangement joins TRBV12-3 or TRBV12-4 to TRBJ2-2; TRBD1 is a possible D gene (5 bases). The CDR3 covers 14 residues. V was pared by 3 bases and J by 5 bases, with 10 bases between. CDR3 coding DNA: TGTGCCAGCAGTTTGGCAGGGCGTACCGGGGAGCTGTTTTTT. Translating gives CASSLAGRTGELFF.

This clonotype has just a few counts. The chain joins TRBV3-1 to TRBJ2-5, with 7 positions matching TRBD1. This CDR3 has 15 amino acids. Trimming removed 2 bases from V and 5 bases from J; junction bases left unmatched: 8. Germline loops: CDR1 LGHDT, CDR2 YNNKEL (reference sequence). CDR3 in amino acids: CASSQRGQNRETQYF. CDR3 coding DNA: TGTGCCAGCAGCCAACGGGGACAGAACCGGGAGACCCAGTACTTC.

This clonotype occurred a few times. A much bigger clone sits one base away, suggesting this may be a read error. DNA for the CDR3: TGTGCCAGCAGTGGACAGGGGGCGCGAACTGAAGCTTTCTTT. Translation gives CASSGQGARTEAFF. This chain uses TRBV6-1 with TRBJ1-1; TRBD1 agrees at 10 bases. Germline CDR1 reads MNHNS; CDR2 reads SASEGT. V shed 4 bases and J 5 bases; nucleotides not matched to a gene: 4. The CDR3 length is 14 residues.

The rearrangement uses TRBV20-1 and TRBJ1-2; no clear D. Germline CDR1 reads DFQATT; CDR2 reads SNEGSKA (reference sequence). With 5 bases removed from V and 4 bases from J, the gap between germline ends came to 14 bases. The CDR3 spans 13 residues. For the CDR3, the DNA is TGCAGTGCTTCCCGTACCGGCCTCTATGGCTACACCTTC. As protein: CSASRTGLYGYTF.